This is a list of T cell receptor beta chains from one sample in a study of T-cell reconstitution after alpha-beta-depleted transplantation in children. TCRdb processed the PCR reads anew with MiXCR; each CDR3 protein has one entry. The sample records roughly 500,000 distinct CDR3 sequences, 15% to 20% being singletons. Sample: PBMCs from the stem cell graft donor, taken from the stem cell graft. The source of these receptors is a human donor who donated a stem cell graft to a child with acute lymphoblastic leukemia. Both conserved end residues are part of each CDR3. D genes are given only for firm matches. Size values are once, few and many counts, or a class for expanded clones, and some rows have none.

>TRBV6-1|TRBD1|few|TRBJ1-1
CASRNTGTGDTEAFF
TGTGCCAGCAGAAATACCGGGACAGGGGACACTGAAGCTTTCTTT
>TRBV9|.|.|TRBJ2-7
CASSLHPENYEQYF
TGTGCCAGCAGCCTTCATCCGGAGAACTACGAGCAGTACTTC
>TRBV7-2|TRBD1|.|TRBJ2-5
CASSGTGDHQETQYF
TGTGCCAGCAGCGGGACAGGGGACCACCAAGAGACCCAGTACTTC
>TRBV5-1|.|few|TRBJ2-3
CASSLPSDTQYF
TGCGCCAGCAGCTTGCCTTCAGATACGCAGTATTTT
>TRBV28|.|.|TRBJ2-2
CASSLGGATAGELFF
TGTGCCAGCAGTTTGGGGGGGGCGACGGCCGGGGAGCTGTTTTTT
>TRBV18|.|few|TRBJ2-7
CASSPSGEPF
TGTGCCAGCTCACCTAGCGGAGAACCCTTC
>TRBV7-8|.|few|TRBJ2-1
CASSVRTNNEQFF
TGTGCCAGCAGCGTTAGAACTAACAATGAGCAGTTCTTC
>TRBV5-1|.|.|TRBJ2-1
CASSAGDGPRDEQFF
TGCGCCAGCAGCGCTGGGGACGGCCCCAGGGATGAGCAGTTCTTC
>TRBV29-1|TRBD1|.|TRBJ2-5
CSVDYRDRGETQYF
TGCAGCGTTGACTACCGGGACAGGGGAGAGACCCAGTACTTC
>TRBV5-1|.|few|TRBJ2-1
CASSLSGVTYNEQFF
TGCGCCAGCAGCTTGTCCGGGGTGACCTACAATGAGCAGTTCTTC
>TRBV5-6|TRBD2|.|TRBJ2-7
CASSLGGLVVGEQYF
TGTGCCAGCAGCTTAGGGGGACTAGTAGTTGGAGAGCAGTACTTC
>TRBV7-3|.|.|TRBJ2-3
CASSRSQASTDTQYF
TGTGCCAGCAGCCGCTCCCAGGCTAGCACAGATACGCAGTATTTT
>TRBV5-1|.|.|TRBJ2-3
CASSLADGDGDTQYF
TGCGCCAGCAGCTTGGCGGACGGGGATGGAGATACGCAGTATTTT
>TRBV20-1|.|.|TRBJ2-1
CSARVGAAYNEQFF
TGCAGTGCTAGAGTTGGGGCTGCCTACAATGAGCAGTTCTTC
>TRBV30|TRBD2|few|TRBJ2-1
CAWKFSSGLNEQFF
TGTGCCTGGAAATTTTCTAGCGGGTTGAATGAGCAGTTCTTC
>TRBV27|.|few|TRBJ1-3
CASRPSPDSSGNTIYF
TGTGCCAGCAGACCCAGCCCCGACAGCTCTGGAAACACCATATATTTT
>TRBV30|TRBD1|.|TRBJ1-2
CAWSHGTAYGYTF
TGTGCCTGGAGTCATGGGACAGCCTATGGCTACACCTTC
>TRBV12-3/TRBV12-4|.|many|TRBJ2-5
CASSFDETQYF
TGTGCCAGCAGCTTCGATGAGACCCAGTACTTC
>TRBV5-1|.|.|TRBJ2-3
CASSLEGQGRADTQYF
TGCGCCAGCAGCTTGGAGGGTCAGGGTAGGGCAGATACGCAGTATTTT
>TRBV5-1|.|few|TRBJ2-1
CASSPLLALANEQFF
TGCGCCAGCAGCCCCCTCCTAGCTTTGGCTAATGAGCAGTTCTTC
>TRBV12-3/TRBV12-4|.|many|TRBJ2-7
CASSATRYEQYF
TGTGCCAGCAGTGCGACTCGGTACGAGCAGTACTTC
>TRBV11-2|TRBD2|.|TRBJ2-1
CASNQAGASFSNEQFF
TGTGCCAGCAACCAAGCGGGAGCCTCGTTTAGCAATGAGCAGTTCTTC
>TRBV7-9|.|few|TRBJ2-1
CASYLPGNEQFF
TGTGCCAGCTACCTGCCGGGCAATGAGCAGTTCTTC
>TRBV19|TRBD1|.|TRBJ2-1
CASSRDREYDEQFF
TGTGCCAGTAGTAGGGACAGGGAATACGATGAGCAGTTCTTC
>TRBV10-3|TRBD2|.|TRBJ2-5
CAISERGEQETQYF
TGTGCCATCAGTGAGCGGGGGGAACAAGAGACCCAGTACTTC
>TRBV5-1|.|few|TRBJ2-7
CASSSPGTMAYEQYF
TGCGCCAGCAGCAGCCCCGGGACGATGGCCTACGAGCAGTACTTC
>TRBV29-1|TRBD1|.|TRBJ2-7
CSVVKGAGGYEQYF
TGCAGCGTTGTCAAGGGGGCCGGTGGCTACGAGCAGTACTTC
>TRBV6-5|.|few|TRBJ1-1
CASSYATPGESTEAFF
TGTGCCAGCAGTTACGCCACCCCGGGGGAGAGCACTGAAGCTTTCTTT